These 15 T cell receptor beta chains were all obtained from the same sample, sequenced in a study of naive and memory T cell subsets. Findings of the study overall: Especially in CD8 cells, naive repertoires contained a few larger clonotypes, possibly CD45RA-re-expressing memory cells.

Two oligonucleotides, mixed equimolar, formed the beta constant-region primer covering TRBC1 and TRBC2. Nested alpha and beta constant-region primers with the SP2 primer drove four PCR rounds on ligated cDNA. In TCRdb, the UMI-ligation and nested PCR reads were re-called with MiXCR into one record per CDR3 protein. The sample records roughly 140,000 distinct CDR3 sequences, about 20% being singletons. The antigens these receptors bind are not known. The sequenced sample consisted of naive CD8+ T cells from blood. All receptors come from a human donor in good health.

The chain employs TRBV6-5 and TRBJ2-7; 8 bases are shared with TRBD1. J was trimmed by 0 bases and V by 6 bases; bases with no gene match: 7. CDR1 MNHEY and CDR2 SVGAGI come from the germline V gene. The CDR3 is 15 residues long. CDR3 bases: TGTGCCAGCAGGCAATGGACAGGGAGCTCCTACGAGCAGTACTTC. Protein: CASRQWTGSSYEQYF.

This clonotype was found a few times. V gene TRBV27 combines with J gene TRBJ1-5, with 7 bases matching TRBD1. The CDR3 has 14 amino acids. Germline V gene lookup returns CDR1 MNHEY and CDR2 SMNVEV (reference sequence). Trimming cost V 2 bases and J 4 bases; bases outside gene matches: 2. The CDR3 spells CASSLLQGNQPQHF. In DNA, the CDR3 is TGTGCCAGCAGTTTACTACAGGGGAATCAGCCCCAGCATTTT.

The chain links TRBV7-2 to TRBJ2-3; 10 nucleotides align to TRBD2. Germline V gene lookup returns CDR1 SGHTA and CDR2 FQGNSA. The CDR3 totals 17 residues. The junction had 9 bases not matched to a gene; V was cut back by 2 bases and J by 4 bases. For the CDR3, the DNA is TGTGCCAGCAGCTTAAGACTAGCGGGCTACTTCGCAGATACGCAGTATTTT. Encoded protein: CASSLRLAGYFADTQYF.

J is TRBJ1-1 and V is TRBV7-8; D is unresolved. The germline CDR1 and CDR2 sequences are SGHVS and FQNEAQ. The V end lost 1 base, the J end lost 4 bases, and 10 bases lay between the germline ends. The CDR3 is 14 residues long. CDR3 region: CASSLGGLGTEAFF. CDR3 bases: TGTGCCAGCAGCTTAGGGGGTTTAGGCACTGAAGCTTTCTTT.

There are a few counts of this clonotype. This chain links TRBV6-1 with TRBJ2-3, with D perhaps matching TRBD2 (5 bases). CDR1 MNHNS and CDR2 SASEGT come from the germline V gene. Trimming shortened V by 7 bases and J by 3 bases, and 14 bases separated the two germline ends. The CDR3 extends over 14 amino acids. The CDR3 region is CASTRVSGTDTQYF. For the CDR3, the DNA is TGTGCCAGCACCCGGGTATCGGGGACAGATACGCAGTATTTT.

This clonotype has just a few counts. This chain uses TRBV12-3 or TRBV12-4 with TRBJ2-4, with TRBD2 matching 8 bases. This CDR3 comprises 15 residues. The ends lost 7 bases at V and 3 bases at J; junction bases unmatched: 8. In DNA form, the CDR3 reads TGTGCCAGCACCAAGACTAGCGATGGCAAAAACATTCAGTACTTC. It encodes CASTKTSDGKNIQYF.

V and J are TRBV5-5 and TRBJ2-7; the D gene is possibly TRBD1 (6 bases). The CDR3 is made up of 15 amino acids. Germline-derived CDR1 and CDR2 are SGHKS and YYEKEE (reference sequence). Trimming shortened V by 1 base and J by 2 bases, and 13 bases separated the two germline ends. The CDR3 DNA reads TGTGCCAGCAGCTTGTACGAGACAGGTGCCTACGAGCAGTACTTC. Its translation is CASSLYETGAYEQYF.

The chain links TRBV7-8 to TRBJ2-1; D gene unclear. Trimming cost V 4 bases and J 0 bases, with 4 bases left between them. The CDR3 extends over 13 amino acids. CDR1 is SGHVS, CDR2 FQNEAQ, per germline. The CDR3 reads CASSSGSYNEQFF. The CDR3, as DNA: TGTGCCAGCAGCTCGGGCTCCTACAATGAGCAGTTCTTC.

This sequence joins TRBV12-3 or TRBV12-4 and TRBJ1-4, with D hard to call. The CDR3 contains 16 residues. Trimming removed 1 base at V and 0 bases at J, with 9 bases between. This CDR3 reads CASSLVPPATNEKLFF. The CDR3 nucleotides read TGTGCCAGCAGTTTAGTTCCACCCGCAACTAATGAAAAACTGTTTTTT.

The V and J genes are TRBV7-6 and TRBJ2-3; weak D call: TRBD2 (6 bases). CDR3 length: 13 amino acids. CDR1 is SGHVS, CDR2 FNYEAQ, per germline. Trimming took 8 bases from V and 0 from J, leaving 9 bases between them. The CDR3 loop is CASAGTSTDTQYF. The CDR3 DNA reads TGTGCCAGCGCCGGGACTAGCACAGATACGCAGTATTTT.

The rearrangement links TRBV2 to TRBJ2-3, with D possibly being TRBD1 (5 bases). V was cut by 7 bases and J by 0 bases, with 14 bases left in between. The length of the CDR3 is 15 residues. Germline V lookup: CDR1 SNHLY, CDR2 FYNNEI. The CDR3 bases are TGTGCCAGCACTGACGACAGCTATAGCACAGATACGCAGTATTTT. Its protein product is CASTDDSYSTDTQYF.

The chain employs TRBV7-9 and TRBJ2-1, with TRBD2 as a possible D gene (6 bases). The V end lost 1 base, the J end lost 7 bases, and 17 bases lay between the germline ends. Germline CDR1 reads SEHNR; CDR2 reads FQNEAQ (reference sequence). The CDR3 loop spans 16 amino acids. The CDR3 nucleotides read TGTGCCAGCAGCTTAGTTGGCGCAGGGACTGGAAATGAGCAGTTCTTC. Residues: CASSLVGAGTGNEQFF.

The J gene is TRBJ2-5, the V gene TRBV27, with D possibly being TRBD2 (5 bases). CDR3 length: 15 amino acids. In germline, CDR1 is MNHEY, CDR2 SMNVEV (reference sequence). Trimming removed 0 bases at V and 5 bases at J, with 13 bases between. The CDR3 bases are TGTGCCAGCAGTTTATCGCGGGCCCTGGGGGAGACCCAGTACTTC. Translated: CASSLSRALGETQYF.

This clonotype came up a few times. The rearrangement links TRBV5-6 to TRBJ1-5; maybe TRBD1 (5 bases). Germline CDR1 is SGHDT and CDR2 is YYEEEE. This CDR3 is built from 15 residues. V was trimmed by 0 bases and J by 6 bases, leaving 13 bases between them. The CDR3 protein is CASSLAGTSSQPQHF. The CDR3 DNA follows: TGTGCCAGCAGCTTGGCCGGGACCTCAAGTCAGCCCCAGCATTTT.

V gene TRBV2 combines with J gene TRBJ2-1; 12 bases are a match to TRBD2. The CDR3 is 17 residues long. J was trimmed by 4 bases and V by 3 bases; bases with no gene match: 7. Germline values: CDR1 SNHLY, CDR2 FYNNEI. CDR3 in DNA: TGTGCCAGCAGTGACCGACTAGCGGGAGATCTATACAATGAGCAGTTCTTC. Protein sequence: CASSDRLAGDLYNEQFF.